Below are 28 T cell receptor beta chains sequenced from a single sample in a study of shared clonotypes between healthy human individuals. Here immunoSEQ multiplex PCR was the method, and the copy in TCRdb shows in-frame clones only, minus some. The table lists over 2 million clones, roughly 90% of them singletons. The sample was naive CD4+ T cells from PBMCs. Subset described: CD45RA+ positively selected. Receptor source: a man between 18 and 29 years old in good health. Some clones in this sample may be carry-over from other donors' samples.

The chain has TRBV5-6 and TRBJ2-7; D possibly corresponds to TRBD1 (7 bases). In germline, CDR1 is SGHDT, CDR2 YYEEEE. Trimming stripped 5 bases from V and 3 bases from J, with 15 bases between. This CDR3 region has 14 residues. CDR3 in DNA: TGTGCCAGCAGGCGGAGGGGGCAGGACTACGAGCAGTACTTC. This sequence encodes CASRRRGQDYEQYF.

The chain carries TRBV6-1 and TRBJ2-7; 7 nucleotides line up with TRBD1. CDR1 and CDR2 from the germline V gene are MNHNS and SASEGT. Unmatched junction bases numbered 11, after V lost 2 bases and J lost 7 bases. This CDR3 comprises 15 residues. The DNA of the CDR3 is TGTGCCAGCAGTGAAACCTGGACAGGTCTTCTTGAGCAGTACTTC. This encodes CASSETWTGLLEQYF.

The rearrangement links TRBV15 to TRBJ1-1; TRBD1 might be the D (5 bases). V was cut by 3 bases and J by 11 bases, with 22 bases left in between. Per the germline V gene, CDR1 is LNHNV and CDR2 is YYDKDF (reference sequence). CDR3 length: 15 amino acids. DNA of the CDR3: TGTGCCACCAGCAGCGGGGGGGTAGGGCAGGGTTGGGCTTTCTTT. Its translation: CATSSGGVGQGWAFF.

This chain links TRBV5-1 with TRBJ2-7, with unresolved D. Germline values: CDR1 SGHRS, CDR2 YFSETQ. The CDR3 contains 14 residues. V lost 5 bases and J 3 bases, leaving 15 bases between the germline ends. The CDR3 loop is CASRVGNSYYEQYF. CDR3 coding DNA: TGCGCCAGCAGAGTAGGCAACTCCTACTACGAGCAGTACTTC.

The CDR3 DNA sequence: TGTGCCAGTAGCGCTTCGGACAGCTGGGGCGATACGCAGTATTTT. It specifies CASSASDSWGDTQYF. The chain uses TRBV19 and TRBJ2-3; D might be TRBD1 (6 bases). The CDR3 totals 15 residues. The germline gives CDR1 LNHDA, CDR2 SQIVND (reference sequence). V was pared by 6 bases and J by 6 bases, with 19 bases between.

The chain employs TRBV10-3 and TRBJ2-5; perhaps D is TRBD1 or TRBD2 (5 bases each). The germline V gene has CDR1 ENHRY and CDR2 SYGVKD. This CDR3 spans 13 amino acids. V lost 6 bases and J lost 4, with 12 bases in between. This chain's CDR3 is CAIRKGTRETQYF. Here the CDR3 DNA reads TGTGCCATCAGAAAAGGGACCCGAGAGACCCAGTACTTC.

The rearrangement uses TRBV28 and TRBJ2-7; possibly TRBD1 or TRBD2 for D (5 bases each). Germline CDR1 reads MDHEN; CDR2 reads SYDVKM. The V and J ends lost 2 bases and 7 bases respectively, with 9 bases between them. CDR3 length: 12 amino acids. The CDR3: CASSLIGGEQYF. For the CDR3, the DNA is TGTGCCAGCAGTTTAATTGGGGGTGAGCAGTACTTC.

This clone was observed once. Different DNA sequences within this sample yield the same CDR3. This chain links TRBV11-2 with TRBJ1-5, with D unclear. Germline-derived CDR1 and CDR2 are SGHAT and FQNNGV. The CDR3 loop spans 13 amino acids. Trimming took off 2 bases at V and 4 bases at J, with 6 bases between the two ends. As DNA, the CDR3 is TGTGCCAGCAGCTTATCGACGAATCAGCCCCAGCATTTT. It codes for CASSLSTNQPQHF.

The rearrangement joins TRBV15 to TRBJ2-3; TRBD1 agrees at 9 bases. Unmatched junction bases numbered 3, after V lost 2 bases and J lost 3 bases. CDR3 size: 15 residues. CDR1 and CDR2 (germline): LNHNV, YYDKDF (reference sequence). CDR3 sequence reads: CATSRRTGVTDTQYF. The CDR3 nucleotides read TGTGCCACCAGCAGACGGACAGGGGTAACAGATACGCAGTATTTT.

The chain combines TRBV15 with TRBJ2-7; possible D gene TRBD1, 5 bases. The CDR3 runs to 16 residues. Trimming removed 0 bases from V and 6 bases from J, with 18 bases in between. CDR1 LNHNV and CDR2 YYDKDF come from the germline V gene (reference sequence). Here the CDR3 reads CATSRDPRQGPLEQYF. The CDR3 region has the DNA TGTGCCACCAGCAGAGATCCCAGGCAGGGCCCCCTCGAGCAGTACTTC.

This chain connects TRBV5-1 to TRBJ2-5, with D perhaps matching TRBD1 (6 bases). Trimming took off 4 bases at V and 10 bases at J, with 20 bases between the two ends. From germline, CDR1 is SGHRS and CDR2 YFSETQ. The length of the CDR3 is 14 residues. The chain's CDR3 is CASSPRQEPAIQYF. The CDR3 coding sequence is TGCGCCAGCAGCCCGCGACAGGAGCCAGCCATCCAGTACTTC.

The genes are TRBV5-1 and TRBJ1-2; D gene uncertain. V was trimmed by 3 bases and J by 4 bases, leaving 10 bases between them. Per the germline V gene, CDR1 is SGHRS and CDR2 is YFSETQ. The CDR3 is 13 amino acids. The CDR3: CASSSELSYGYTF. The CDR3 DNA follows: TGCGCCAGCAGCTCTGAGTTGAGCTATGGCTACACCTTC.

The CDR3 nucleotides are TGTGCCAGCTCACCAGGTCTTACCCGTCATACGCAGTATTTT. This encodes CASSPGLTRHTQYF. The chain recombines TRBV18 with TRBJ2-3; no definite D call. There are 14 residues in the CDR3. Germline CDR1 KGHSH, CDR2 LQKENI. Trimming removed 2 bases from V and 7 bases from J, with 13 bases in between.

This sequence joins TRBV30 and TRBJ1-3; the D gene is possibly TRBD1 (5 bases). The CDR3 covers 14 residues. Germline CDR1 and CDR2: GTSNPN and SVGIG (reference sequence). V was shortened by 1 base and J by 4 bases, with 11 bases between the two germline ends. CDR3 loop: CAWSALQAGNTIYF. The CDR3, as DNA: TGTGCCTGGAGTGCCTTACAGGCGGGAAACACCATATATTTT.

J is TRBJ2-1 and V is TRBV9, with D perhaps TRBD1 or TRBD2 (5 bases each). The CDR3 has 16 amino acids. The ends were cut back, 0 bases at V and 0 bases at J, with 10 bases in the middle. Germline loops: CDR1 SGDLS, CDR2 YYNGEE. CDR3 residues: CASSVDGTSSYNEQFF. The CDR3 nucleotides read TGTGCCAGCAGCGTAGACGGGACCAGCTCCTACAATGAGCAGTTCTTC.

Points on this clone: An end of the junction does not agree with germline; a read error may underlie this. CDR3 nucleotides: TGTGCCACCAGCCGAGTGGCGGGACCTTCCTACGAGCAGTACTTC. Protein: CATSRVAGPSYEQYF. The chain joins TRBV11-2 to TRBJ2-7; a possible D gene is TRBD2 (6 bases). The CDR3 is 15 amino acids. Germline loops: CDR1 SGHAT, CDR2 FQNNGV. Combining the CDR3 with reference TRBV11-2 and TRBJ2-7 gives the whole variable domain EAGVAQSPRYKIIEKRQSVAFWCNPISGHATLYWYQQILGQGPKLLIQFQNNGVVDDSQLPKDRFSAERLKGVDSTLKIQPAKLEDSAVYLCATSRVAGPSYEQYFGPGTRLTVT.

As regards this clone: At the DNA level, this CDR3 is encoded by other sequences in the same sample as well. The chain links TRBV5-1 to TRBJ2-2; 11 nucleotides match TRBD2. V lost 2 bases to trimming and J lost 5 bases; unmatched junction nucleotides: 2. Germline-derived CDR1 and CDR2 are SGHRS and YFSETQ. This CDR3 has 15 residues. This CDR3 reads CASSLLAGETGELFF. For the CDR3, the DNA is TGCGCCAGCAGCTTACTAGCGGGAGAAACCGGGGAGCTGTTTTTT.

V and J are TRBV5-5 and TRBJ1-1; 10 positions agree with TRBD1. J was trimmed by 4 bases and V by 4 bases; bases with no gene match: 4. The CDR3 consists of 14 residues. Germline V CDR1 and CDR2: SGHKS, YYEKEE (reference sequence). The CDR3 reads CASSGTGVGTEAFF. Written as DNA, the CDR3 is TGTGCCAGCAGCGGGACAGGGGTAGGCACTGAAGCTTTCTTT.

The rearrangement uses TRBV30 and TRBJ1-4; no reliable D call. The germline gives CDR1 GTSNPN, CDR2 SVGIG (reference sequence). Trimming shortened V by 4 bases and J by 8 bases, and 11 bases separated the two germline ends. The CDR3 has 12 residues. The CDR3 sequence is CAWTRLGEKLFF. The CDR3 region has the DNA TGTGCCTGGACCCGACTGGGCGAAAAACTGTTTTTT.

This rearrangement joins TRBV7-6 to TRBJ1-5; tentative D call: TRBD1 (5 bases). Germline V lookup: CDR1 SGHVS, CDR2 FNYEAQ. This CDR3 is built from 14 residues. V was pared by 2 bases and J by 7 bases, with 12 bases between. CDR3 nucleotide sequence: TGTGCCAGCAGCTTACCGGGACCTGGGCAGCCCCAGCATTTT. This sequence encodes CASSLPGPGQPQHF.

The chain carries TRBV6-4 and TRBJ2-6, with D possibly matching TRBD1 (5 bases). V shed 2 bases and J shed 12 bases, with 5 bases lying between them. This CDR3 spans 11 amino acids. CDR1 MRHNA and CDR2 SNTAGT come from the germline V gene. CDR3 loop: CASSDRGVLTF. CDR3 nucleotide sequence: TGTGCCAGCAGTGACAGGGGCGTCCTGACTTTC.

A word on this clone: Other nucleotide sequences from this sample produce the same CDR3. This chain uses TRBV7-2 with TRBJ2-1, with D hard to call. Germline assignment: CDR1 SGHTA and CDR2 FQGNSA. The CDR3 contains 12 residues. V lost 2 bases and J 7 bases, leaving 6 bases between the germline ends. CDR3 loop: CASSLRANEQFF. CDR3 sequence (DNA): TGTGCCAGCAGCTTACGGGCAAATGAGCAGTTCTTC.

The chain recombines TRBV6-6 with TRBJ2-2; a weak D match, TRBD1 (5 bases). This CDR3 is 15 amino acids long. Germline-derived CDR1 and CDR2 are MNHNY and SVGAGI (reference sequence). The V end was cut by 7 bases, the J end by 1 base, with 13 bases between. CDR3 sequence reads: CASMTAMVNTGELFF. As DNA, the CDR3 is TGTGCCAGCATGACAGCGATGGTGAACACCGGGGAGCTGTTTTTT.

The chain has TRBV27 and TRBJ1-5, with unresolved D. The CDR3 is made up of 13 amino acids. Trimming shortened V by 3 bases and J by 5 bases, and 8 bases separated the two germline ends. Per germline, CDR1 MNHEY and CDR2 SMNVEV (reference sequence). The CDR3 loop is CASSFVWDQPQHF. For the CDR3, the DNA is TGTGCCAGCAGTTTTGTGTGGGATCAGCCCCAGCATTTT.

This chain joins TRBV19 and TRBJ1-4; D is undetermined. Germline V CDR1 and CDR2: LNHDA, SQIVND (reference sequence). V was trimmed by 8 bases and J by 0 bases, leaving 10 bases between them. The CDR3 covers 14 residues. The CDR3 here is CASSDRATNEKLFF. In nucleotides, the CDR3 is TGTGCCAGTTCGGACCGGGCAACTAATGAAAAACTGTTTTTT.

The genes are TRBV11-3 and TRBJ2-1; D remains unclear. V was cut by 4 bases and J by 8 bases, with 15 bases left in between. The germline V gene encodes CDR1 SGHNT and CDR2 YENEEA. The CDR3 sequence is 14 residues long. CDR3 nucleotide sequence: TGTGCCAGCAGCTCCCGGCGCGGTGACCATGAGCAGTTCTTC. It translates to CASSSRRGDHEQFF.

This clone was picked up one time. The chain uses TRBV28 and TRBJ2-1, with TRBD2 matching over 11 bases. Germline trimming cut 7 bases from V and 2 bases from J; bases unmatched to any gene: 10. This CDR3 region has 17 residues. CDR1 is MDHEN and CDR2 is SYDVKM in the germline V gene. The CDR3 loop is CASNPAGTSGTYNEQFF. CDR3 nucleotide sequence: TGTGCCAGCAATCCGGCCGGGACTAGCGGTACCTACAATGAGCAGTTCTTC. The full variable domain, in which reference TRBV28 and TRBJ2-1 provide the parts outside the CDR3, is DVKVTQSSRYLVKRTGEKVFLECVQDMDHENMFWYRQDPGLGLRLIYFSYDVKMKEKGDIPEGYSVSREKKERFSLILESASTNQTSMYLCASNPAGTSGTYNEQFFGPGTRLTVL.

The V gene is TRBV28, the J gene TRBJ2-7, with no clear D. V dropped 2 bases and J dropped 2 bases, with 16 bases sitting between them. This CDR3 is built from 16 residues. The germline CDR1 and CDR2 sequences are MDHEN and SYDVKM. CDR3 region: CASSLRARASAYEQYF. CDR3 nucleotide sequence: TGTGCCAGCAGTTTACGAGCCCGCGCCTCAGCCTACGAGCAGTACTTC.